The 21 T cell receptor beta chains below were found in one sample sequenced in a study of CD8+ T cells in alopecia areata. cDNA reverse transcribed from extracted RNA served as the sequencing template. Method: immunoSEQ multiplex PCR; TCRdb's copy keeps in-frame clones and lacks some. The data hold some 240,000 clones, with roughly 56% observed a single time. This sample's treatment: oral pan-JAK inhibitor, 5-10 mg twice daily. The material sequenced was CD4+ T cells sorted from blood, taken at week 4, from a patient treated with tofacitinib. The receptors come from a human donor with alopecia areata.

The chain employs TRBV4-3 and TRBJ2-3; TRBD2 matches 11 bases. The CDR3 extends over 16 amino acids. Trimming cost V 0 bases and J 3 bases; bases outside gene matches: 2. CDR1 is LGHNA, CDR2 YSLEER, per germline. The CDR3 sequence: CASSQELAGVTDTQYF. DNA for the CDR3: TGCGCCAGCAGCCAAGAACTAGCGGGGGTGACAGATACGCAGTATTTT.

The chain joins TRBV5-1 to TRBJ2-7; 13 bases line up with TRBD2. CDR3 length: 17 residues. J was trimmed by 1 base and V by 4 bases; bases with no gene match: 8. CDR1 and CDR2 (germline): SGHRS, YFSETQ. CDR3 in DNA: TGCGCCAGCAGCACGGGACTAGCGGGGCAAACTTCCTACGAGCAGTACTTC. It is translated as CASSTGLAGQTSYEQYF.

The rearrangement joins TRBV7-2 to TRBJ2-1; 11 nucleotides agree with TRBD1. The V gene's germline CDR1 is SGHTA and CDR2 FQGNSA. The CDR3 is 16 residues long. V was pared by 5 bases and J by 6 bases, with 9 bases of the junction left unmatched. CDR3 loop: CASSLQLGTGGNEQFF. CDR3 nucleotide sequence: TGTGCCAGCAGCCTTCAACTCGGGACAGGGGGCAATGAGCAGTTCTTC.

CDR3 DNA sequence: TGTGCCAGCAGTCTTAGGAGCGGGGTCGAGCAGTACTTC. Residues: CASSLRSGVEQYF. The rearrangement links TRBV7-2 to TRBJ2-7; 7 nucleotides match TRBD2. The germline V gene encodes CDR1 SGHTA and CDR2 FQGNSA. V lost 6 bases to trimming and J lost 6 bases; unmatched junction nucleotides: 8. This CDR3 is built from 13 residues. The full variable domain, in which reference TRBV7-2 and TRBJ2-7 provide the parts outside the CDR3, is GAGVSQSPSNKVTEKGKDVELRCDPISGHTALYWYRQSLGQGLEFLIYFQGNSAPDKSGLPSDRFSAERTGGSVSTLTIQRTQQEDSAVYLCASSLRSGVEQYFGPGTRLTVT.

The chain employs TRBV29-1 and TRBJ2-1, with 7 bases aligning to TRBD1. The CDR3 consists of 13 residues. CDR1 SQVTM and CDR2 ANQGSEA come from the germline V gene. The V gene end was trimmed by 6 bases and the J gene end by 5 bases; junction bases not matched to a gene: 7. CDR3: CSVKTGRNNEQFF. DNA for the CDR3: TGCAGCGTGAAGACAGGGCGCAACAATGAGCAGTTCTTC.

This clone showed up many times. The chain couples TRBV7-6 to TRBJ1-5, with D unclear. The V end was cut by 1 base, the J end by 4 bases, with 11 bases between. The germline gives CDR1 SGHVS, CDR2 FNYEAQ. The CDR3 spans 15 residues. The CDR3 DNA reads TGTGCCAGCAGCTTAGTGGCAGGACGGAATCAGCCCCAGCATTTT. This codes for CASSLVAGRNQPQHF.

V gene TRBV7-6 combines with J gene TRBJ2-2; the match to TRBD1 covers 10 bases. Germline CDR1 is SGHVS and CDR2 is FNYEAQ. Losses at the gene ends were 5 bases for V and 5 bases for J; bases not matched to a gene: 2. The length of the CDR3 is 14 residues. CDR3 DNA: TGTGCCAGCAGCGGGGACAGGGGAACCGGGGAGCTGTTTTTT. Residues: CASSGDRGTGELFF.

The rearrangement uses TRBV10-2 and TRBJ1-5, with 7 bases aligning to TRBD1. CDR3 length: 13 amino acids. The germline V gene encodes CDR1 WSHSY and CDR2 SAAADI. J lost 5 bases, V lost 7 bases, and 5 bases had no gene match. The CDR3 is CASNYRGDQPQHF. The CDR3 nucleotides read TGCGCCAGCAATTACAGGGGAGATCAGCCCCAGCATTTT.

This clone has only a few counts. The rearrangement uses TRBV10-2 and TRBJ1-5; 7 bases align to TRBD1. V lost 3 bases, J lost 4 bases, and 3 bases stayed unmatched. Germline V gives CDR1 WSHSY, CDR2 SAAADI. The CDR3 consists of 14 residues. The CDR3 DNA sequence: TGCGCCAGCAGTGAACAGGGGAAGAATCAGCCCCAGCATTTT. It is translated as CASSEQGKNQPQHF.

The V call is TRBV30, the J call TRBJ1-2, with D hard to call. The CDR3 spans 12 residues. V gave up 5 bases and J gave up 2 bases, with 9 bases separating them. The germline CDR1 and CDR2 sequences are GTSNPN and SVGIG (reference sequence). CDR3 sequence (DNA): TGTGCCTGGCAATCTGGAAACTATGGCTACACCTTC. Its translation: CAWQSGNYGYTF.

The chain is built from TRBV11-2 and TRBJ1-2, with 8 nucleotides matching TRBD1. Germline lookup yields CDR1 SGHAT and CDR2 FQNNGV. Unmatched junction bases numbered 9, after V lost 1 base and J lost 8 bases. The CDR3 contains 15 residues. CDR3 sequence: CASSLAPQGESGYTF. CDR3 nucleotide sequence: TGTGCCAGCAGCTTAGCCCCACAGGGGGAAAGCGGCTACACCTTC.

The chain has TRBV11-3 and TRBJ2-3; D perhaps matches TRBD2 (6 bases). The V and J ends lost 5 bases and 0 bases respectively, with 9 bases between them. The germline CDR1 and CDR2 sequences are SGHNT and YENEEA. The CDR3 is 14 residues long. The CDR3 region is CASSPSASTDTQYF. CDR3 DNA: TGTGCCAGCAGCCCTAGCGCCAGCACAGATACGCAGTATTTT.

CDR3 in DNA: TGCAGCGTTGGACGTTTAGGGGGGGATGGCTACACCTTC. This gives the protein CSVGRLGGDGYTF. V gene TRBV29-1 combines with J gene TRBJ1-2, with D perhaps TRBD1 (6 bases). The CDR3 has 13 amino acids. CDR1 is SQVTM and CDR2 is ANQGSEA in the germline V gene. Trimming left V 4 bases short and J 6 bases short, with 15 bases between. The full variable domain, its missing parts supplied by reference TRBV29-1 and TRBJ1-2, is SAVISQKPSRDICQRGTSLTIQCQVDSQVTMMFWYRQQPGQSLTLIATANQGSEATYESGFVIDKFPISRPNLTFSTLTVSNMSPEDSSIYLCSVGRLGGDGYTFGSGTRLTVV.

The chain is built from TRBV15 and TRBJ1-5, with 9 bases lining up with TRBD1. Germline CDR1 LNHNV, CDR2 YYDKDF (reference sequence). This CDR3 contains 16 residues. The J segment lost 8 bases and the V segment lost 0 bases, leaving 8 bases of the junction unmatched. For the CDR3, the DNA is TGTGCCACCAGCAGAGATTTTACAGGGGGCCCGGAGCCCCAGCATTTT. It translates to CATSRDFTGGPEPQHF.

V is TRBV5-6 and J is TRBJ1-1; D may be TRBD1 (5 bases). Trimming left V 3 bases short and J 4 bases short, with 16 bases between. CDR1 is SGHDT and CDR2 is YYEEEE in the germline V gene. The CDR3 covers 15 residues. This CDR3 reads CASSSFPWGTTEAFF. The DNA for the CDR3 is TGTGCCAGCAGCTCCTTCCCATGGGGGACCACTGAAGCTTTCTTT.

This CDR3 reads CSVAASNYGYTF. CDR3 DNA sequence: TGCAGCGTTGCCGCTAGTAACTATGGCTACACCTTC. This chain connects TRBV29-1 to TRBJ1-2; D is uncertain. V was trimmed by 4 bases and J by 1 base, leaving 7 bases between them. From germline, CDR1 is SQVTM and CDR2 ANQGSEA. The CDR3 runs 12 residues.

This clone was seen only once. The chain employs TRBV9 and TRBJ1-2, with unresolved D. CDR1 and CDR2 (germline): SGDLS, YYNGEE. This CDR3 is built from 15 residues. The germline V and J ends were trimmed by 0 bases and 8 bases, with 17 bases remaining between them. The CDR3 nucleotides read TGTGCCAGCAGCGTAGCGGCAGATGGGATAGGAGGCTACACCTTC. It codes for CASSVAADGIGGYTF. Drawing the rest from reference TRBV9 and TRBJ1-2, the complete variable domain is DSGVTQTPKHLITATGQRVTLRCSPRSGDLSVYWYQQSLDQGLQFLIQYYNGEERAKGNILERFSAQQFPDLHSELNLSSLELGDSALYFCASSVAADGIGGYTFGSGTRLTVV.

The chain employs TRBV6-1 and TRBJ2-7, with D perhaps TRBD1 or TRBD2 (5 bases each). The V gene lost 2 bases and the J gene lost 3 bases, with 11 bases spanning the gap. The CDR3 contains 14 residues. Germline V gene lookup returns CDR1 MNHNS and CDR2 SASEGT. CDR3 sequence (DNA): TGTGCCAGCAGTGAAAGGGGACCGAACTACGAGCAGTACTTC. It encodes CASSERGPNYEQYF.

J is TRBJ2-3 and V is TRBV27; D uncertain. Germline CDR1 is MNHEY and CDR2 is SMNVEV (reference sequence). The V end lost 8 bases, the J end lost 6 bases, and 18 bases lay between the germline ends. This CDR3 region has 14 residues. The CDR3 DNA reads TGTGCCAGCCCTCCCCCCCCACAGCCCGATACGCAGTATTTT. It is translated as CASPPPPQPDTQYF.

The chain combines TRBV19 with TRBJ1-2; the D is unclear. The V and J ends lost 7 bases and 4 bases respectively, with 10 bases between them. This CDR3 is 12 amino acids long. Germline values: CDR1 LNHDA, CDR2 SQIVND (reference sequence). The CDR3: CASKAPSYGYTF. The CDR3 DNA reads as TGTGCCAGTAAAGCGCCGTCCTATGGCTACACCTTC.

This chain uses TRBV10-3 with TRBJ2-2; unclear D gene. The CDR3 extends over 13 amino acids. CDR1 is ENHRY, CDR2 SYGVKD, per germline. V was pared by 10 bases and J by 4 bases, with 13 bases between. The CDR3 DNA reads as TGTGCCACGAAGTTTGAGGTCACCGGGGAGCTGTTTTTT. Protein sequence: CATKFEVTGELFF.